These T cell receptor beta chains were read from a single sample in a study of identical twins. TCRdb reanalysed the 5' RACE reads using MiXCR and keeps one entry per CDR3 protein. The sample records 410,000 or so distinct CDR3 sequences, approximately 17% being singletons. Sequencing was done on a sample of naive T cells sorted from blood. These receptors all come from a man aged 50 to 60 in good health. The CDR3 runs from the conserved cysteine through the conserved F or W. The D gene is left open where the match is weak. Clone size is not always given. Where it is, it says once, few, many or a class for expanded clones.

TRBJ2-1 | few | - | TRBV20-1 | TGCAGTGCGTCGCGGGGTTACAATGAGCAGTTCTTC | CSASRGYNEQFF
TRBJ2-7 | - | - | TRBV7-2 | TGTGCCAGCAGCTTGACAGATTTCTACGAGCAGTACTTC | CASSLTDFYEQYF
TRBJ2-5 | many | TRBD1 | TRBV5-5 | TGTGCCAGCAGCTTCCCGACAGGGCAAGAGACCCAGTACTTC | CASSFPTGQETQYF
TRBJ1-1 | - | - | TRBV20-1 | TGCAGTGCTAGAGACCAAGGGTGGTACACTGAAGCTTTCTTT | CSARDQGWYTEAFF
TRBJ2-2 | many | - | TRBV29-1 | TGCAGCGTTTTTGGGGGAGGGGGCGACACCGGGGAGCTGTTTTTT | CSVFGGGGDTGELFF
TRBJ2-1 | - | - | TRBV6-5 | TGTGCCAGCAGTTACCTATTGGGCCCGAGGGCCAATGAGCAGTTCTTC | CASSYLLGPRANEQFF
TRBJ2-1 | few | - | TRBV6-6 | TGTGCCAGCAGTTACTTAGGTGAGGAGCAGTTCTTC | CASSYLGEEQFF
TRBJ2-7 | - | TRBD1 | TRBV18 | TGTGCCAGCGCAGGGGGCAGGATCGACGAGCAGTACTTC | CASAGGRIDEQYF
TRBJ2-5 | few | TRBD2 | TRBV12-3/TRBV12-4 | TGTGCCAGCAGTTTTGGCGGCCTAGCGGGGGCCCAGTACTTC | CASSFGGLAGAQYF
TRBJ2-5 | - | TRBD1 | TRBV9 | TGTGCCAGCAGCGCGTCCAGGGGGCCAGAGACCCAGTACTTC | CASSASRGPETQYF
TRBJ2-3 | - | TRBD1 | TRBV4-3 | TGCGCCAGCAGCCAACGGACAGGGGCTAGCACAGATACGCAGTATTTT | CASSQRTGASTDTQYF
TRBJ2-3 | few | - | TRBV2 | TGTGCCAGCAGTGAACTCCGATCACCGGGCACAGATACGCAGTATTTT | CASSELRSPGTDTQYF
TRBJ2-5 | many | TRBD2 | TRBV6-2/TRBV6-3 | TGTGCCAGCAGTTACGTAGGAGCGGGAGGAGAGACCCAGTACTTC | CASSYVGAGGETQYF
TRBJ2-2 | - | TRBD2 | TRBV5-1 | TGCGCCAGCAAGGAAGTAGCGGGAGCATCCGGGGAGCTGTTTTTT | CASKEVAGASGELFF
TRBJ1-3 | - | - | TRBV20-1 | TGCAGTGCTAGAGACCCGAGGGGGGTCGGAAACACCATATATTTT | CSARDPRGVGNTIYF
TRBJ2-3 | many | TRBD2 | TRBV5-1 | TGCGCCAGCAGAGAGCGGGAGCGCACAGATACGCAGTATTTT | CASRERERTDTQYF
TRBJ2-2 | many | TRBD1 | TRBV6-2/TRBV6-3 | TGTGCCAGCAGGTCGGGACAGGGTTCCACCGGGGAGCTGTTTTTT | CASRSGQGSTGELFF
TRBJ2-2 | - | - | TRBV5-1 | TGCGCCAGCAGAGCACAGGGAGGAAACACCGGGGAGCTGTTTTTT | CASRAQGGNTGELFF
TRBJ2-7 | few | - | TRBV6-1 | TGTGCCAGCAAACAGAGATTTAGCTCCTACGAGCAGTACTTC | CASKQRFSSYEQYF
TRBJ2-3 | many | TRBD2 | TRBV7-2 | TGTGCCAGCAGACCAAAGACTAGCGGAGCAGCCACAGATACGCAGTATTTT | CASRPKTSGAATDTQYF
TRBJ2-1 | - | - | TRBV5-1 | TGCGCCAGCAGCTTGGATCCCCGAGGGAATGAGCAGTTCTTC | CASSLDPRGNEQFF
TRBJ1-2 | many | - | TRBV20-1 | TGCAGTGCTAGAGTCTCGGCTTACTATGGCTACACCTTC | CSARVSAYYGYTF
TRBJ2-5 | - | - | TRBV3-1 | TGTGCCAGCAGCCAACCAGCAGAGACCCAGTACTTC | CASSQPAETQYF
TRBJ1-4 | - | - | TRBV5-1 | TGCGCCAGCAGCTCAGTGGGCAGTCATAATGAAAAACTGTTTTTT | CASSSVGSHNEKLFF
TRBJ2-2 | - | - | TRBV4-3 | TGCGCCAGCAGCCTAGGAGGGGGCCCCGGGGAGCTGTTTTTT | CASSLGGGPGELFF
TRBJ2-7 | - | - | TRBV5-1 | TGCGCCAGCAGCTCAGGAATCGAGCAGTACTTC | CASSSGIEQYF